This T cell receptor (beta chain) was recovered during a study of blood T cell repertoires in COVID-19. Study details: Sources were T cells, B-cell-depleted T cells, or PBMCs; the material itself was cDNA or gDNA.

The age range of participants was about 18 to 100 years, with residence in 20 to 25 US areas. Participants reported their clinical history, and cohort assignment relied on those reports. Either two negative PCRs, clearance, or symptom resolution qualified Cohort 3 donors as recovered. This clone appeared a single time. Trimming pared 2 bases from V and 9 bases from J, leaving 17 bases between. The CDR3 covers 16 residues. The germline V gene encodes CDR1 MDHEN and CDR2 SYDVKM. Assay used: immunoSEQ multiplex PCR; TCRdb lists only in-frame clones, some missing. The data hold about 120,000 clones, with 84% observed a single time.

The chain is built from TRBV28 and TRBJ1-6, with a tentative D call TRBD1 (6 bases). The sequenced sample was PBMCs or T cells enriched from blood (not recorded which). This receptor was taken from a woman in her twenties or thirties who had recovered from COVID-19. The CDR3 DNA is TGTGCCAGCAGTTTACCCTCCTGGGGGCCGCGTTCACCCCTCCACTTT. Residues: CASSLPSWGPRSPLHF. Full variable domain (outside the CDR3, taken from reference TRBV28 and TRBJ1-6): DVKVTQSSRYLVKRTGEKVFLECVQDMDHENMFWYRQDPGLGLRLIYFSYDVKMKEKGDIPEGYSVSREKKERFSLILESASTNQTSMYLCASSLPSWGPRSPLHFGNGTRLTVT.